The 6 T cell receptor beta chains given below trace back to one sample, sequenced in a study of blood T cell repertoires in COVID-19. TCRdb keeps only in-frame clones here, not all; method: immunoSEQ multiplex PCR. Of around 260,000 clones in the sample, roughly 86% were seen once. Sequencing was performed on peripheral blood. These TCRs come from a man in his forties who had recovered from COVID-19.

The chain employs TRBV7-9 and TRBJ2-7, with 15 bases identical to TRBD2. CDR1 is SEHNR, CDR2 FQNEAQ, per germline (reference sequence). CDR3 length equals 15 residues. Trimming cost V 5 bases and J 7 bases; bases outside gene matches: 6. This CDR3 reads CASSVGLAGGFEQYF. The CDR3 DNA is TGTGCCAGCAGCGTGGGACTAGCGGGAGGTTTTGAGCAGTACTTC.

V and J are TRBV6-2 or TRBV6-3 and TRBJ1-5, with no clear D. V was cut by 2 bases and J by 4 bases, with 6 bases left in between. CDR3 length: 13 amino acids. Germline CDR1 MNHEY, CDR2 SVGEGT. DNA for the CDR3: TGTGCCAGCAGTTACGTCGTAAATCAGCCCCAGCATTTT. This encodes CASSYVVNQPQHF.

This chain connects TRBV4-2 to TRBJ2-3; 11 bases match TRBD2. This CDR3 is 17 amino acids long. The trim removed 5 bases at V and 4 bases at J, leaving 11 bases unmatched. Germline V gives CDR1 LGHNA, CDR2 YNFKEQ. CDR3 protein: CASSFETSGTGADTQYF. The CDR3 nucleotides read TGTGCCAGCAGCTTCGAGACTAGCGGGACGGGAGCAGATACGCAGTATTTT.

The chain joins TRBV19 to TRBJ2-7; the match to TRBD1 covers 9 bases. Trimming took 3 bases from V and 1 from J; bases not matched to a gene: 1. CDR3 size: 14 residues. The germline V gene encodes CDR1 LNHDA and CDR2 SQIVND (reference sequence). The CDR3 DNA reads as TGTGCCAGTAGTATTGGACAGGGGTCCTACGAGCAGTACTTC. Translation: CASSIGQGSYEQYF.

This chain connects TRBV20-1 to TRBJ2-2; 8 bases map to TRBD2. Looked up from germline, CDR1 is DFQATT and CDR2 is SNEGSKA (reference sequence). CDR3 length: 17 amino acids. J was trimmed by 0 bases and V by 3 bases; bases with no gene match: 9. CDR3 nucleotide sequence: TGCAGTGCTAGTTGTGCGGGAGGTTACGCGAACACCGGGGAGCTGTTTTTT. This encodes CSASCAGGYANTGELFF.

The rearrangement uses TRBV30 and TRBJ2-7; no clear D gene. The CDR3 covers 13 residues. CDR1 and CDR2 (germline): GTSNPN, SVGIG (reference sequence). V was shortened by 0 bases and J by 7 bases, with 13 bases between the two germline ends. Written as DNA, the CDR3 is TGTGCCTGGAGTGTACAGAGAGCTGGGGAGCAGTACTTC. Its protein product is CAWSVQRAGEQYF.